A selection of T cell receptor beta chains follows, all from one sample in a study of identical twins. TCRdb processed the 5' RACE reads anew with MiXCR; each CDR3 protein has one entry. In the table there are 310,000 or so distinct CDR3 sequences, approximately 8% of which are singletons. The same specimen was also included in a second study, on yellow fever vaccine responses in identical twins.

The source material was memory (CD45RO+) T cells sorted from blood. The source of these receptors is a woman aged 18-29 years in good health. CDR3s include the opening cysteine and the closing phenylalanine or tryptophan. D genes are given only for firm matches. Expanded clones get a size class; other rows say once, few or many, or leave the size out.

length: 15; D: TRBD1; size: .; J: TRBJ2-3; V: TRBV20-1; CDR3: CSASLRTGDTDTQYF; DNA: TGCAGTGCTAGCCTCCGGACAGGGGATACAGATACGCAGTATTTT
length: 14; D: .; size: .; J: TRBJ2-1; V: TRBV24-1; CDR3: CATSDQQKPNEQFF; DNA: TGTGCCACCAGTGATCAACAGAAACCCAATGAGCAGTTCTTC
length: 15; D: .; size: .; J: TRBJ1-3; V: TRBV3-1; CDR3: CASSPHREAGNTIYF; DNA: TGTGCCAGCAGCCCGCACAGGGAAGCTGGAAACACCATATATTTT
length: 16; D: TRBD1; size: many; J: TRBJ1-3; V: TRBV12-3/TRBV12-4; CDR3: CASRLGQVNSGNTIYF; DNA: TGTGCCAGCAGATTGGGACAGGTTAACTCTGGAAACACCATATATTTT
length: 13; D: .; size: .; J: TRBJ2-5; V: TRBV9; CDR3: CASSRPSQETQYF; DNA: TGTGCCAGCAGCCGGCCGTCACAAGAGACCCAGTACTTC
length: 14; D: .; size: few; J: TRBJ1-4; V: TRBV20-1; CDR3: CSAATLATNEKLFF; DNA: TGCAGTGCCGCGACTCTCGCAACTAATGAAAAACTGTTTTTT
length: 14; D: .; size: .; J: TRBJ1-2; V: TRBV2; CDR3: CASSQPLTNYGYTF; DNA: TGTGCCAGCTCCCAACCCCTAACTAACTATGGCTACACCTTC
length: 17; D: TRBD2; size: .; J: TRBJ2-3; V: TRBV20-1; CDR3: CSATTSGGQKSTDTQYF; DNA: TGCAGTGCCACGACTAGCGGGGGGCAAAAAAGCACAGATACGCAGTATTTT
length: 13; D: TRBD1; size: .; J: TRBJ2-3; V: TRBV6-1; CDR3: CASGRQGAYTQYF; DNA: TGTGCCAGCGGTCGACAGGGGGCGTATACGCAGTATTTT
length: 14; D: .; size: .; J: TRBJ2-7; V: TRBV6-1; CDR3: CASSKARGGYEQYF; DNA: TGTGCCAGCAGTAAAGCCAGGGGCGGCTACGAGCAGTACTTC
length: 15; D: .; size: .; J: TRBJ2-6; V: TRBV27; CDR3: CASSPTGPGANVLTF; DNA: TGTGCCAGCAGTCCAACAGGGCCTGGGGCCAACGTCCTGACTTTC
length: 15; D: TRBD2; size: .; J: TRBJ2-5; V: TRBV7-9; CDR3: CASSLQAGGQETQYF; DNA: TGTGCCAGCAGCTTACAAGCGGGAGGACAAGAGACCCAGTACTTC
length: 14; D: TRBD1; size: once; J: TRBJ1-6; V: TRBV28; CDR3: CASSWQGGNSPLHF; DNA: TGTGCCAGCAGTTGGCAGGGGGGAAATTCACCCCTCCACTTT
length: 15; D: TRBD1; size: .; J: TRBJ2-1; V: TRBV13; CDR3: CASSPNRGTYNEQFF; DNA: TGTGCCAGCAGCCCTAACAGGGGGACCTACAATGAGCAGTTCTTC
length: 15; D: TRBD1; size: few; J: TRBJ2-7; V: TRBV19; CDR3: CASSISDRVISEQYF; DNA: TGTGCCAGTAGTATATCCGACAGGGTGATTAGCGAGCAGTACTTC
length: 13; D: .; size: many; J: TRBJ2-2; V: TRBV20-1; CDR3: CSARQGVAGELFF; DNA: TGCAGTGCTAGGCAGGGAGTTGCCGGGGAGCTGTTTTTT
length: 14; D: TRBD1; size: many; J: TRBJ2-5; V: TRBV2; CDR3: CASRGDRATETQYF; DNA: TGTGCCAGCAGGGGGGACAGGGCGACGGAGACCCAGTACTTC
length: 14; D: TRBD2; size: few; J: TRBJ2-1; V: TRBV7-9; CDR3: CASSLRLAVNEQFF; DNA: TGTGCCAGCAGCTTAAGACTAGCGGTAAATGAGCAGTTCTTC
length: 15; D: TRBD1; size: .; J: TRBJ2-1; V: TRBV5-1; CDR3: CASSSGQVTYNEQFF; DNA: TGCGCCAGCAGCTCGGGACAGGTCACTTACAATGAGCAGTTCTTC
length: 13; D: .; size: few; J: TRBJ2-1; V: TRBV12-5; CDR3: CASGFRLASEQFF; DNA: TGTGCTAGTGGTTTTCGCCTAGCGTCTGAGCAGTTCTTC
length: 19; D: TRBD1; size: few; J: TRBJ2-6; V: TRBV12-3/TRBV12-4; CDR3: CASSPGTGHTGAGANVLTF; DNA: TGTGCCAGCAGTCCCGGGACAGGCCATACGGGAGCTGGGGCCAACGTCCTGACTTTC
length: 16; D: .; size: many; J: TRBJ1-2; V: TRBV4-1; CDR3: CASSQEMALFTYGYTF; DNA: TGCGCCAGCAGCCAAGAAATGGCCCTATTTACCTATGGCTACACCTTC
length: 16; D: TRBD2; size: few; J: TRBJ2-3; V: TRBV5-6; CDR3: CASSSTSGRAGDTQYF; DNA: TGTGCCAGCAGCTCGACTAGCGGGAGGGCGGGTGATACGCAGTATTTT
length: 15; D: .; size: .; J: TRBJ2-5; V: TRBV7-7; CDR3: CASSLVQSTQETQYF; DNA: TGTGCCAGCAGCTTAGTACAGTCTACCCAAGAGACCCAGTACTTC
length: 16; D: TRBD1; size: few; J: TRBJ2-3; V: TRBV11-3; CDR3: CASSPGQGALTDTQYF; DNA: TGTGCCAGCAGCCCTGGACAGGGGGCCCTCACAGATACGCAGTATTTT
length: 13; D: .; size: few; J: TRBJ1-5; V: TRBV9; CDR3: CASSVGVDQPQHF; DNA: TGTGCCAGCAGCGTAGGGGTAGATCAGCCCCAGCATTTT
length: 14; D: .; size: .; J: TRBJ1-6; V: TRBV20-1; CDR3: CSAPDSADNSPLHF; DNA: TGCAGTGCTCCGGACAGCGCAGATAATTCACCCCTCCACTTT
length: 15; D: TRBD2; size: few; J: TRBJ2-5; V: TRBV6-1; CDR3: CASSRGGGGKETQYF; DNA: TGTGCCAGCAGTCGCGGTGGGGGGGGAAAGGAGACCCAGTACTTC
length: 16; D: .; size: many; J: TRBJ1-2; V: TRBV7-2; CDR3: CATSPLKDGLVYGYTF; DNA: TGTGCCACCAGCCCCCTCAAAGACGGGCTAGTCTATGGCTACACCTTC
length: 11; D: .; size: many; J: TRBJ2-7; V: TRBV12-3/TRBV12-4; CDR3: CASSLKYEQYF; DNA: TGTGCCAGCAGTTTGAAGTACGAGCAGTACTTC
length: 13; D: .; size: few; J: TRBJ2-3; V: TRBV9; CDR3: CASSRSSVDTQYF; DNA: TGTGCCAGCAGCCGTAGTAGTGTAGATACGCAGTATTTT
length: 15; D: .; size: few; J: TRBJ1-4; V: TRBV25-1; CDR3: CASSPNREPNEKLFF; DNA: TGTGCCAGCAGCCCAAACCGGGAACCTAATGAAAAACTGTTTTTT
length: 16; D: .; size: once; J: TRBJ1-2; V: TRBV7-9; CDR3: CTSSLAGTHLTNGYTF; DNA: TGTACCAGCAGCTTAGCCGGGACACACCTCACCAATGGCTACACCTTC
length: 14; D: TRBD1; size: many; J: TRBJ2-5; V: TRBV10-3; CDR3: CAISARTGQETQYF; DNA: TGTGCCATCAGTGCGCGGACAGGCCAAGAGACCCAGTACTTC
length: 17; D: .; size: .; J: TRBJ1-3; V: TRBV5-1; CDR3: CASSSGEGGYSGNTIYF; DNA: TGCGCCAGCAGCTCGGGGGAGGGTGGATACTCTGGAAACACCATATATTTT
length: 13; D: .; size: many; J: TRBJ1-5; V: TRBV2; CDR3: CASSQGWGQPQHF; DNA: TGTGCCAGCAGCCAGGGGTGGGGACAGCCCCAGCATTTT
length: 13; D: .; size: once; J: TRBJ2-2; V: TRBV12-3/TRBV12-4; CDR3: CASSLTSPGELFF; DNA: TGTGCCAGCAGCTTGACTAGTCCCGGGGAGCTGTTTTTT
length: 12; D: .; size: .; J: TRBJ1-6; V: TRBV2; CDR3: CASSAGPEPLHF; DNA: TGTGCCAGCAGTGCAGGTCCAGAACCCCTCCACTTT
length: 15; D: TRBD2; size: .; J: TRBJ2-1; V: TRBV10-3; CDR3: CAISAGTSGRNEQFF; DNA: TGTGCCATCAGTGCTGGGACTAGCGGTAGGAATGAGCAGTTCTTC
length: 17; D: TRBD2; size: many; J: TRBJ2-3; V: TRBV4-1; CDR3: CASSHAIAGHSTDTQYF; DNA: TGCGCCAGCAGCCATGCAATAGCGGGGCACTCCACAGATACGCAGTATTTT
length: 14; D: .; size: many; J: TRBJ1-1; V: TRBV11-2; CDR3: CASSPTATNTEAFF; DNA: TGTGCCAGCAGCCCCACTGCTACGAACACTGAAGCTTTCTTT
length: 18; D: TRBD1; size: many; J: TRBJ2-6; V: TRBV3-1; CDR3: CASSQVTGGVTGANVLTF; DNA: TGTGCCAGCAGCCAAGTGACAGGGGGCGTGACTGGGGCCAACGTCCTGACTTTC
length: 17; D: .; size: many; J: TRBJ1-2; V: TRBV12-3/TRBV12-4; CDR3: CASLLEGGTFLEDGYTF; DNA: TGTGCCAGCCTACTAGAGGGGGGTACGTTTCTGGAGGATGGCTACACCTTC
length: 14; D: .; size: .; J: TRBJ2-3; V: TRBV11-1; CDR3: CASSWGLSTDTQYF; DNA: TGTGCCAGCAGCTGGGGACTTAGCACAGATACGCAGTATTTT
length: 13; D: TRBD1; size: few; J: TRBJ1-2; V: TRBV7-3; CDR3: CASSMDRGDGYTF; DNA: TGTGCCAGCAGTATGGACAGGGGGGATGGCTACACCTTC
length: 15; D: TRBD1; size: .; J: TRBJ1-1; V: TRBV7-9; CDR3: CASSLAPGGGSEAFF; DNA: TGTGCCAGCAGCTTAGCCCCAGGGGGCGGGTCTGAAGCTTTCTTT
length: 16; D: .; size: .; J: TRBJ2-7; V: TRBV7-8; CDR3: CASSPTPLGVFYEQYF; DNA: TGTGCCAGCAGCCCCACCCCTCTCGGGGTCTTTTACGAGCAGTACTTC
length: 12; D: .; size: many; J: TRBJ2-5; V: TRBV20-1; CDR3: CSARDRPGAQYF; DNA: TGCAGTGCTAGGGACAGGCCGGGGGCCCAGTACTTC
length: 16; D: .; size: many; J: TRBJ1-5; V: TRBV2; CDR3: CASSEGFGASNQPQHF; DNA: TGTGCCAGCAGTGAAGGGTTCGGGGCTAGCAATCAGCCCCAGCATTTT
length: 15; D: TRBD2; size: .; J: TRBJ2-1; V: TRBV20-1; CDR3: CSARSWAGEFNEQFF; DNA: TGCAGTGCTAGAAGTTGGGCGGGGGAATTTAATGAGCAGTTCTTC
length: 15; D: TRBD1; size: few; J: TRBJ1-1; V: TRBV3-1; CDR3: CASSSQGALGTEAFF; DNA: TGTGCCAGCAGCTCACAGGGGGCCTTGGGCACTGAAGCTTTCTTT
length: 16; D: .; size: .; J: TRBJ1-5; V: TRBV6-1; CDR3: CASSDGGRFSNQPQHF; DNA: TGTGCCAGCAGTGATGGGGGGCGGTTCAGCAATCAGCCCCAGCATTTT
length: 16; D: .; size: .; J: TRBJ1-2; V: TRBV3-1; CDR3: CASSQGPQGTPYGYTF; DNA: TGTGCCAGCAGCCAAGGCCCGCAGGGGACCCCCTATGGCTACACCTTC
length: 15; D: .; size: few; J: TRBJ1-2; V: TRBV24-1; CDR3: CATSPSSIANYGYTF; DNA: TGTGCCACCAGTCCCTCGTCCATAGCTAACTATGGCTACACCTTC